A selection of T cell receptor beta chains follows, all from one sample in a study of blood T cells in healthy people across ages. A single record per CDR3 protein comes from TCRdb applying MiXCR to the 5' RACE reads. The repertoire holds some 1,500,000 distinct CDR3 sequences, with 42% as singletons. What was sequenced was blood. The receptor set was obtained from a woman aged 18-29 years in good health. CDR3s include the opening cysteine and the closing phenylalanine or tryptophan. Each record gives: CDR3 DNA, CDR3 protein, J gene, V gene, clone size, D gene. The D gene is left open where the match is weak. Not every row has a clone size; where given, it reads once, few, many or a size class.

TGTGCCCGGGGTCCCGAGGGTTATACGCAGTATTTT | CARGPEGYTQYF | TRBJ2-3 | TRBV30 | - | -
TGCAGTGCTAGAGATACTAGCGGGAGCTCCTACAATGAGCAGTACTTC | CSARDTSGSSYNEQYF | TRBJ2-7 | TRBV20-1 | - | TRBD2
TGTGCCAGCAGCTCGGGACTAGCGGGAGTCCTAGCCAAAAACATTCAGTACTTC | CASSSGLAGVLAKNIQYF | TRBJ2-4 | TRBV6-2/TRBV6-3 | few | TRBD2
TGTGCCAGTAGTATAACCGGATCATTCCGGGACAGGAATCAGCCCCAGCATTTT | CASSITGSFRDRNQPQHF | TRBJ1-5 | TRBV19 | few | TRBD1
TGTGCCAGCACATGGGGACAGGGGGATAGCAATCAGCCCCAGCATTTT | CASTWGQGDSNQPQHF | TRBJ1-5 | TRBV12-3/TRBV12-4 | once | TRBD1
TGTGCCAGCATGATGCTAGCGGGTGTCGGCTACGAGCAGTACTTC | CASMMLAGVGYEQYF | TRBJ2-7 | TRBV2 | - | TRBD2
TGTGCCAGCTCACCCGATTCCCGGATTGGCTACACCTTC | CASSPDSRIGYTF | TRBJ1-2 | TRBV18 | - | -
TGTGCCAGCAGCCAAGAAGGTCCACTAGCAAAATTAGAGACCCAGTACTTC | CASSQEGPLAKLETQYF | TRBJ2-5 | TRBV4-2 | few | -
TGTGCCAGCAGCTTAGGTCCTAGCGAGTACAATGAGCAGTTCTTC | CASSLGPSEYNEQFF | TRBJ2-1 | TRBV7-2 | few | -
TGTGCCAGCAGCTCGCAGCGGATTTCTAGCGGGGGGGACTCGTTCTTC | CASSSQRISSGGDSFF | TRBJ2-1 | TRBV7-2 | - | TRBD2
TGTGCCAGCAGTTTATCTGGCGGGGGGATTTACGAGCAGTACTTC | CASSLSGGGIYEQYF | TRBJ2-7 | TRBV27 | - | TRBD2
TGTGCCAGCAGCTCCGGTACCGTAGCGGGGGAGGAGCAGTTCTTC | CASSSGTVAGEEQFF | TRBJ2-1 | TRBV11-2 | - | TRBD2
TGTGCCAGCACCCCCATAAGGGATGAAAAACTGTTTTTT | CASTPIRDEKLFF | TRBJ1-4 | TRBV6-6 | - | -
TGCGCCAGCAGGATCCGGGAGACCCAGTACTTC | CASRIRETQYF | TRBJ2-5 | TRBV5-1 | many | -
TGCCCACATGGGACAGAGAAGTCTTTAGCCAAAAACATTCAGTACTTC | CPHGTEKSLAKNIQYF | TRBJ2-4 | TRBV20-1 | - | TRBD1
TGCAGTGCAAAGGACCGGACAGGGCCCTACGAGCAGTACTTC | CSAKDRTGPYEQYF | TRBJ2-7 | TRBV20-1 | few | TRBD1
TGCGCCAGCAGCCACCTCTCCAATGAGCAGTTCTTC | CASSHLSNEQFF | TRBJ2-1 | TRBV4-1 | many | -
TGTGCCAGCAGTCCCCAGGGACGGGGACGGACTGAAGCTTTCTTT | CASSPQGRGRTEAFF | TRBJ1-1 | TRBV6-6 | once | -
TGTGCCAGCCTCCTCACCCGGGTAATGAGAGCAGATACGCAGTATTTT | CASLLTRVMRADTQYF | TRBJ2-3 | TRBV12-3/TRBV12-4 | - | -
TGTGCCAGCAGTGTCTACCCAGGCAGAATCGCCCTCCAAGAGACCCAGTACTTC | CASSVYPGRIALQETQYF | TRBJ2-5 | TRBV27 | few | -
TGTGCCAGCAGCGCTAAAACCGGGACAGTAAACATTCAGTACTTC | CASSAKTGTVNIQYF | TRBJ2-4 | TRBV7-9 | - | TRBD1
TGTGCCAGCAGCGTAAATCTCCAGGATGAGCAGTTCTTC | CASSVNLQDEQFF | TRBJ2-1 | TRBV7-2 | - | -